This TCR delta chain is from a study of gamma-delta T cells after stem cell transplantation. To note about this clone: The same CDR3 arises from other DNA sequences in this sample as well.

TCRdb re-called clones from the RT-PCR reads using CATT. The sample holds about 13,000 delta-chain clones, about 32% seen once. The CDR3 extends over 11 amino acids. Germline CDR1 reads GEAIGNYY; CDR2 reads EKD. This receptor was obtained from a human donor. It is not recorded whose cells these are; they may come from a transplant donor. Sequencing was done on a sample of gamma-delta T cells. The chain recombines TRDV2 with TRDJ1, with D unresolved. The CDR3 loop is CAGPIGGKLIF. DNA of the CDR3: TGTGCAGGACCTATAGGAGGTAAACTCATCTTT.